Reported below is one TCR beta chain. Its matching antigen is unknown. The CDR3 is 14 amino acids. Germline V CDR1 and CDR2: SQVTM, ANQGSEA. V was pared by 5 bases and J by 0 bases, with 14 bases between. This sample was included in a study of long-term antiretroviral therapy in people with HIV. Findings and limits, study-wide: Whereas controls had wider CDR3 length ranges, HIV repertoires had narrower ones.

With survey level as its setting, the immunoSEQ assay was v3.0. Sequencing was intended to reach roughly 40,000-55,000 T-cell genomes per sample. Assay: immunoSEQ multiplex PCR; the TCRdb copy retains only in-frame clones and omits some. The profile covers 15,000 to 20,000 clones, with around 89% appearing a single time and approximately 12% taken by the ten largest. Treated in the United States were all of the participants with HIV. Samples held roughly 0.9-10 million cryopreserved PBMC, and DNA extraction followed. The clonotype originates from a man in his fifties or sixties with HIV. The chain links TRBV29-1 to TRBJ2-7, with a possible D match to TRBD1 (6 bases). Source: unsorted PBMCs, taken 6.9 years after starting antiretroviral therapy. CDR3 coding DNA: TGCAGCGTTTACGCAGGGGTAGGCTCCTACGAGCAGTACTTC. Protein: CSVYAGVGSYEQYF.